The 32 T cell receptor beta chains below come from one sample, sequenced in a study of shared clonotypes between healthy human individuals. Here immunoSEQ multiplex PCR was the method, and the copy in TCRdb shows in-frame clones only, minus some. The sample has 97,000 or so clones, roughly 50% seen once. The sample comprised PBMCs. These TCRs come from a woman in her forties in good health. Some clones in this sample may be carry-over from other donors' samples.

The chain carries TRBV27 and TRBJ1-6, with D perhaps TRBD1 (6 bases). The CDR3 spans 15 residues. Trimming cost V 0 bases and J 8 bases, with 11 bases left between them. In germline, CDR1 is MNHEY, CDR2 SMNVEV (reference sequence). The CDR3, as DNA: TGTGCCAGCAGTTTATCGGGGGGGGCTGATTCACCCCTCCACTTT. It is translated as CASSLSGGADSPLHF.

The J gene is TRBJ1-1, the V gene TRBV5-4, with 7 bases that match TRBD1. Germline loops: CDR1 SGHNT, CDR2 YYREEE (reference sequence). V was pared by 5 bases and J by 0 bases, with 22 bases of the junction left unmatched. The CDR3 runs to 20 residues. CDR3 bases: TGTGCCAGCAGTCCGTACTCACCCGGGACAGTCTACCTACTGAACACTGAAGCTTTCTTT. It yields the protein CASSPYSPGTVYLLNTEAFF. The full variable domain, with the rest looked up from reference TRBV5-4 and TRBJ1-1, is ETGVTQSPTHLIKTRGQQVTLRCSSQSGHNTVSWYQQALGQGPQFIFQYYREEENGRGNFPPRFSGLQFPNYSSELNVNALELDDSALYLCASSPYSPGTVYLLNTEAFFGQGTRLTVV.

The gene calls are TRBV7-9 and TRBJ1-1, with D possibly matching TRBD1 (6 bases). The CDR3 length is 12 residues. The germline V gene encodes CDR1 SEHNR and CDR2 FQNEAQ (reference sequence). V was shortened by 5 bases and J by 4 bases, with 8 bases between the two germline ends. The DNA for the CDR3 is TGTGCCAGCAGCGTACAGGGCACTGAAGCTTTCTTT. It specifies CASSVQGTEAFF. Supplemented by reference TRBV7-9 and TRBJ1-1, the full variable domain reads DTGVSQNPRHKITKRGQNVTFRCDPISEHNRLYWYRQTLGQGPEFLTYFQNEAQLEKSRLLSDRFSAERPKGSFSTLEIQRTEQGDSAMYLCASSVQGTEAFFGQGTRLTVV.

This clone was seen ten or more times. V gene TRBV7-2 combines with J gene TRBJ2-7; no firm D call. The CDR3 consists of 15 residues. The ends were cut back, 5 bases at V and 0 bases at J, with 14 bases in the middle. The germline V gene encodes CDR1 SGHTA and CDR2 FQGNSA. The CDR3 reads CASSLGPMSSYEQYF. CDR3 nucleotides: TGTGCCAGCAGCCTAGGACCTATGAGCTCCTACGAGCAGTACTTC.

This clone was counted ten times or more. This sequence joins TRBV5-1 and TRBJ2-7, with 12 bases lining up with TRBD2. The CDR3 spans 13 residues. CDR1 is SGHRS and CDR2 is YFSETQ in the germline V gene. The V and J ends lost 3 bases and 7 bases, in that order; junction bases with no gene match: 2. In nucleotides, the CDR3 is TGCGCCAGCAGCTCAGGACTAGCGGGAGAGCAGTACTTC. It is translated as CASSSGLAGEQYF.

CDR3 nucleotides: TGTGCCAGCAGCTTAGGGCAGGGCCCCACCTACGAGCAGTACTTC. Residues: CASSLGQGPTYEQYF. The V and J genes are TRBV7-6 and TRBJ2-7, with D possibly matching TRBD1 (5 bases). The CDR3 is 15 amino acids. Per germline, CDR1 SGHVS and CDR2 FNYEAQ. V was clipped by 1 base and J by 2 bases, with 12 bases between them. Looking up the rest from reference TRBV7-6 and TRBJ2-7 gives the full variable domain: GAGVSQSPRYKVTKRGQDVALRCDPISGHVSLYWYRQALGQGPEFLTYFNYEAQQDKSGLPNDRFSAERPEGSISTLTIQRTEQRDSAMYRCASSLGQGPTYEQYFGPGTRLTVT.

V and J are TRBV27 and TRBJ1-2; D possibly corresponds to TRBD1 (5 bases). Germline CDR1 MNHEY, CDR2 SMNVEV (reference sequence). V gave up 4 bases and J gave up 7 bases, with 16 bases separating them. This CDR3 is 14 amino acids long. The chain's CDR3 is CASSYKPGAGGYTF. As DNA, the CDR3 is TGTGCCAGCAGTTACAAGCCCGGGGCGGGTGGCTACACCTTC.

This clone is judged medium-sized. Within the sample, other DNA sequences also encode this same CDR3. The V and J genes are TRBV4-2 and TRBJ2-1; 9 nucleotides align to TRBD2. The germline CDR1 and CDR2 sequences are LGHNA and YNFKEQ. After removal of 0 bases from V and 7 bases from J, the junction contained 4 bases not matched to a gene. The CDR3 covers 15 residues. CDR3 region: CASSQDSGSHNEQFF. Written as DNA, the CDR3 is TGTGCCAGCAGCCAAGATAGCGGGAGTCATAATGAGCAGTTCTTC.

In this sample, this clone turned up many times. In nucleotides, the CDR3 is TGTGCCAGCAGCTTAGGTCGCTCTGGGGCCAACGTCCTGACTTTC. Amino acid sequence: CASSLGRSGANVLTF. The genes are TRBV13 and TRBJ2-6; D not certain. Germline V CDR1 and CDR2: PRHDT, FYEKMQ (reference sequence). With 0 bases removed from V and 0 bases from J, the gap between germline ends came to 3 bases. This CDR3 has 15 residues.

The chain couples TRBV19 to TRBJ2-5; 7 positions agree with TRBD2. The J call is uncertain, as TRBJ2-7 better fits the DNA end. The germline V gene encodes CDR1 LNHDA and CDR2 SQIVND (reference sequence). The length of the CDR3 is 15 residues. The chain's CDR3 is CASSIGSGGPYEQYF. For the CDR3, the DNA is TGTGCCAGTAGTATTGGGTCGGGAGGCCCCTACGAGCAGTACTTC.

This clone appeared a few times. The gene calls are TRBV19 and TRBJ2-2; 14 nucleotides match TRBD2. The CDR3 spans 18 residues. The V gene's germline CDR1 is LNHDA and CDR2 SQIVND (reference sequence). V shed 4 bases and J 4 bases; nucleotides not matched to a gene: 8. The CDR3 sequence: CASSTGTSGSSGTGELFF. In DNA, the CDR3 is TGTGCCAGTAGTACCGGGACTAGCGGGAGTTCGGGCACCGGGGAGCTGTTTTTT. Supplemented by reference TRBV19 and TRBJ2-2, the full variable domain reads DGGITQSPKYLFRKEGQNVTLSCEQNLNHDAMYWYRQDPGQGLRLIYYSQIVNDFQKGDIAEGYSVSREKKESFPLTVTSAQKNPTAFYLCASSTGTSGSSGTGELFFGEGSRLTVL.

Remarks on this clone: A read error is possible here, since a much larger clone lies one base away. The sample carries other DNA sequences with the same CDR3. The chain has TRBV28 and TRBJ2-6; the D is unclear. Germline CDR1 is MDHEN and CDR2 is SYDVKM. Deletions cut 5 bases from V and 5 bases from J, with 10 bases between. The CDR3 totals 14 residues. The CDR3 region is CASSPLRRANVLTF. CDR3 in DNA: TGTGCCAGCAGTCCTCTCCGTAGGGCCAACGTCCTGACTTTC.

The chain links TRBV2 to TRBJ2-5, with TRBD2 as a possible D gene (5 bases). The last part of the DNA fits TRBJ2-7 better; the J call may be wrong. The CDR3 totals 14 residues. Per germline, CDR1 SNHLY and CDR2 FYNNEI. CDR3: CASCRGRGSYEQYF. The CDR3 DNA sequence: TGTGCCAGCTGCCGCGGACGGGGCTCCTACGAGCAGTACTTC.

V is TRBV27 and J is TRBJ2-2; D remains ambiguous. V lost 5 bases and J 1 base, leaving 8 bases between the germline ends. Germline V gives CDR1 MNHEY, CDR2 SMNVEV (reference sequence). The CDR3 consists of 14 residues. This CDR3 is CASSLSRNTGELFF. In nucleotides, the CDR3 is TGTGCCAGCAGTCTCTCGCGGAACACCGGGGAGCTGTTTTTT.

About this clone: With only one base between it and a far larger clone, this is likely a read error. Additional DNA sequences in this sample encode the identical CDR3. The V gene is TRBV2, the J gene TRBJ1-3; a possible D gene is TRBD1 (5 bases). Germline CDR1 is SNHLY and CDR2 is FYNNEI. The CDR3 totals 16 residues. The V end lost 6 bases, the J end lost 0 bases, and 15 bases lay between the germline ends. DNA of the CDR3: TGTGCCAGCAGCGAACGGTCGGGGCACTCTGGAAACACCATATATTTT. It encodes CASSERSGHSGNTIYF.

At least ten counts were recorded for this clone. The V and J genes are TRBV5-1 and TRBJ2-7, with TRBD2 identical over 10 bases. Germline V lookup: CDR1 SGHRS, CDR2 YFSETQ. V trimming: 0 bases; J trimming: 2 bases; junction bases outside the gene matches: 5. The CDR3 runs to 16 residues. CDR3 sequence reads: CASSLVTSGPPYEQYF. The CDR3 coding sequence is TGCGCCAGCAGCTTGGTGACTAGCGGGCCGCCCTACGAGCAGTACTTC.

V gene TRBV4-3 combines with J gene TRBJ1-2; 11 bases match TRBD1. Germline V gene data show CDR1 as LGHNA and CDR2 as YSLEER. V was pared by 4 bases and J by 4 bases, with 2 bases of the junction left unmatched. This CDR3 comprises 14 residues. The CDR3 coding sequence is TGCGCCAGCAGCCGGACAGGGGGCAGCTATGGCTACACCTTC. As protein: CASSRTGGSYGYTF.

The J gene is TRBJ1-5, the V gene TRBV4-3; D uncertain. Trimming cost V 0 bases and J 3 bases, with 12 bases left between them. Germline assignment: CDR1 LGHNA and CDR2 YSLEER. This CDR3 contains 16 residues. CDR3 sequence: CASSQESGRYNQPQHF. The CDR3 DNA reads TGCGCCAGCAGCCAAGAGTCCGGGAGATACAATCAGCCCCAGCATTTT.

The chain joins TRBV28 to TRBJ1-2, with 10 bases that match TRBD1. Germline V gene sequence: CDR1 MDHEN, CDR2 SYDVKM. The trim removed 6 bases at V and 1 base at J, leaving 2 bases unmatched. The CDR3 spans 14 residues. This CDR3 reads CASSWTGGNYGYTF. As DNA, the CDR3 is TGTGCCAGCAGCTGGACAGGGGGTAACTATGGCTACACCTTC.

This clone was detected only a few times. The rearrangement joins TRBV5-6 to TRBJ2-3; a weak D match, TRBD2 (6 bases). The CDR3 is made up of 16 amino acids. Germline CDR1 and CDR2: SGHDT and YYEEEE. V lost 3 bases, J lost 1 base, and 15 bases lay in between. CDR3 protein: CASSSPRRGRTDTQYF. In DNA form, the CDR3 reads TGTGCCAGCAGCTCACCACGGAGGGGCCGCACAGATACGCAGTATTTT.

The rearrangement links TRBV6-1 to TRBJ2-5; 10 bases align to TRBD2. Gene TRBJ2-7 matches the end of the DNA better, so the J call may be wrong. The CDR3 is 14 residues long. From germline, CDR1 is MNHNS and CDR2 SASEGT. CDR3 amino acids: CATPGTSASYEQYF. The CDR3 region has the DNA TGTGCCACCCCCGGGACTAGCGCCTCCTACGAGCAGTACTTC.

The chain joins TRBV30 to TRBJ1-1, with D tentatively TRBD1 (5 bases). The CDR3 has 12 amino acids. Trimming stripped 4 bases from V and 4 bases from J, with 10 bases between. Germline V lookup: CDR1 GTSNPN, CDR2 SVGIG (reference sequence). The chain's CDR3 is CAWIDSPTEAFF. The CDR3 DNA is TGTGCCTGGATTGACAGCCCCACTGAAGCTTTCTTT.

This clone was seen only a few times. The CDR3 reads CASRHQQGGGNSPLHF. The DNA of the CDR3 is TGTGCCAGCAGACATCAACAGGGTGGAGGCAATTCACCCCTCCACTTT. The chain has TRBV28 and TRBJ1-6, with a possible D match to TRBD1 (6 bases). Trimming pared 6 bases from V and 7 bases from J, leaving 19 bases between. This CDR3 comprises 16 residues. The V gene's germline CDR1 is MDHEN and CDR2 SYDVKM.

V is TRBV7-9 and J is TRBJ2-7, with a weak D call TRBD2 (6 bases). Trimming removed 5 bases from V and 2 bases from J, with 22 bases in between. CDR1 is SEHNR and CDR2 is FQNEAQ in the germline V gene (reference sequence). The CDR3 covers 17 residues. CDR3 protein: CASSQGAGTDITYEQYF. In DNA form, the CDR3 reads TGTGCCAGCAGCCAAGGAGCTGGGACTGACATTACCTACGAGCAGTACTTC. Variable domain in full (rest from reference TRBV7-9 and TRBJ2-7): DTGVSQNPRHKITKRGQNVTFRCDPISEHNRLYWYRQTLGQGPEFLTYFQNEAQLEKSRLLSDRFSAERPKGSFSTLEIQRTEQGDSAMYLCASSQGAGTDITYEQYFGPGTRLTVT.

CDR3 amino acids: CASSLRVTASNEQFF. The DNA for the CDR3 is TGCGCCAGCAGCTTGCGCGTGACAGCCTCCAATGAGCAGTTCTTC. V is TRBV5-1 and J is TRBJ2-1, with D perhaps TRBD1 (5 bases). Germline V gives CDR1 SGHRS, CDR2 YFSETQ. V was shortened by 1 base and J by 6 bases, with 14 bases between the two germline ends. The CDR3 is 15 residues long.

At least ten counts were recorded for this clone. The chain couples TRBV28 to TRBJ2-1, with 8 positions matching TRBD2. This CDR3 has 11 amino acids. Germline V gene data show CDR1 as MDHEN and CDR2 as SYDVKM. V trimming: 6 bases; J trimming: 14 bases; junction bases outside the gene matches: 6. The DNA of the CDR3 is TGTGCCAGCAGATCCCCGGGAGGGGAGTTCTTC. It yields the protein CASRSPGGEFF.

This clone was recorded many times. The V and J genes are TRBV28 and TRBJ2-1; D perhaps matches TRBD1 (7 bases). The CDR3 totals 17 residues. V was pared by 3 bases and J by 3 bases, with 18 bases between. Germline-derived CDR1 and CDR2 are MDHEN and SYDVKM. CDR3 amino acids: CASSLGGVNRGYNEQFF. CDR3 coding DNA: TGTGCCAGCAGTTTGGGGGGAGTTAACAGGGGCTACAATGAGCAGTTCTTC.

The chain employs TRBV7-9 and TRBJ2-1; tentative D call: TRBD1 (5 bases). V lost 1 base and J 3 bases, leaving 16 bases between the germline ends. The CDR3 is 17 amino acids. Germline V gives CDR1 SEHNR, CDR2 FQNEAQ (reference sequence). The CDR3, as DNA: TGTGCCAGCAGCTTAGTAGGTGGGGCGCGCCTCTACAATGAGCAGTTCTTC. Protein sequence: CASSLVGGARLYNEQFF.

The CDR3 DNA reads as TGTGCCAGCATAGGTCGAGGGGGCGGTCAACCCCAGCATTTT. It yields the protein CASIGRGGGQPQHF. This chain joins TRBV28 and TRBJ1-5, with 7 bases lining up with TRBD1. Germline values: CDR1 MDHEN, CDR2 SYDVKM. Trimming at V came to 7 bases and at J to 10 bases, leaving 13 bases not matched to a gene. CDR3 length: 14 amino acids. Combining the CDR3 with reference TRBV28 and TRBJ1-5 gives the whole variable domain DVKVTQSSRYLVKRTGEKVFLECVQDMDHENMFWYRQDPGLGLRLIYFSYDVKMKEKGDIPEGYSVSREKKERFSLILESASTNQTSMYLCASIGRGGGQPQHFGDGTRLSIL.

This clone was counted only a few times. The V call is TRBV14, the J call TRBJ2-5; D might be TRBD1 (5 bases). The CDR3 is 13 amino acids. Germline CDR1 SGHDN, CDR2 FVKESK. With 3 bases removed from V and 2 bases from J, the gap between germline ends came to 7 bases. The CDR3 DNA reads as TGTGCCAGCAGCCAGTACAGGCAAGAGACCCAGTACTTC. Its translation: CASSQYRQETQYF.

With respect to this clone: The junction and the germline gene differ at one end; a read error may be behind it. The V call is TRBV2, the J call TRBJ1-5; D uncertain. The CDR3 has 13 amino acids. In germline, CDR1 is SNHLY, CDR2 FYNNEI. This CDR3 reads CASSAQSNQPQLF. DNA of the CDR3: TGTGCCAGCAGTGCACAGTCCAATCAGCCCCAGCTTTTT.

This clone was counted only a few times. This chain links TRBV6-5 with TRBJ1-2; D gene ambiguous. The ends were cut back, 2 bases at V and 5 bases at J, with 9 bases in the middle. The CDR3 covers 13 residues. Germline V CDR1 and CDR2: MNHEY, SVGAGI. DNA of the CDR3: TGTGCCAGCAGTTACCTGCACAGTTATGGCTACACCTTC. Amino acids: CASSYLHSYGYTF.